This TCR beta chain comes out of a study of vaccination effects on CD4 cells after COVID-19. In the study overall: Expansion with viral peptide pools was applied to antigen-specific CD4+ T cells by the ViraFEST assay prior to sequencing. Findings and limits, study-wide: Both infection-induced and vaccine-induced clones contracted markedly at late post-vaccination timepoints.

The authors isolated CD4+ T cells after around 11 days of culture. V shed 5 bases and J shed 6 bases, with 15 bases lying between them. This CDR3 region has 14 residues. Germline V CDR1 and CDR2: SGHTA, FQGNSA. Sequenced by immunoSEQ multiplex PCR; TCRdb stores in-frame clones only, minus some. The sample gives around 45,000 clones, 70% to 80% of which show up once; about 11% is in the top ten. To note about this clone: Antigen: not known.

The source was CD4+ T cells from PBMCs cultured without peptide, collected before COVID-19 vaccination. This chain connects TRBV7-2 to TRBJ2-3, with no clear D. This TCR was sampled from a human donor who had a prior SARS-CoV-2 infection. The CDR3 DNA follows: TGTGCCAGCAGCGTTGGAGTGTCACAGGATACGCAGTATTTT. Protein product: CASSVGVSQDTQYF.